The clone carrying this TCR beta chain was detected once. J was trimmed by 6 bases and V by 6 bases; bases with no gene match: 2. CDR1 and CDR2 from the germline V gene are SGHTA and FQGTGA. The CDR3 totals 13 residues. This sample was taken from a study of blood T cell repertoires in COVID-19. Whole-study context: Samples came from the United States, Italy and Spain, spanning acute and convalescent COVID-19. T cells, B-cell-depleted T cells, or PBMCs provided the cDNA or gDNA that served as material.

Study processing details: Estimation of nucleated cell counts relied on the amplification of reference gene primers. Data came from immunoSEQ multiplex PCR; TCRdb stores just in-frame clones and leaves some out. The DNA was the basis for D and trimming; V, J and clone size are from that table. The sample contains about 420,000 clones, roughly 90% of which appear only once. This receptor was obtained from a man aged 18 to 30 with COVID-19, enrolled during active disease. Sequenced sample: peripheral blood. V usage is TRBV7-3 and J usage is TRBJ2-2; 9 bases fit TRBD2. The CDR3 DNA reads TGTGCCAGCAGGCGGGAGGGCCCCGGGGAGCTGTTTTTT. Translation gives CASRREGPGELFF.